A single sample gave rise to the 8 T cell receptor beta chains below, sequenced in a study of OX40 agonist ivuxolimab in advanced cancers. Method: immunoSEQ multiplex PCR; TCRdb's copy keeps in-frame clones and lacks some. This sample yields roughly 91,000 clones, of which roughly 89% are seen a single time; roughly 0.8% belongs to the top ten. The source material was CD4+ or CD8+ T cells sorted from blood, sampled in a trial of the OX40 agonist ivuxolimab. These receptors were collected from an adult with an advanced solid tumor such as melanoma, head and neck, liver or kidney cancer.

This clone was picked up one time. CDR3 bases: TGCAGTGTATCGAGCTACGAGCAGTACTTC. Amino acids: CSVSSYEQYF. The chain carries TRBV20-1 and TRBJ2-7; unclear D gene. Germline loops: CDR1 DFQATT, CDR2 SNEGSKA (reference sequence). CDR3 size: 10 residues. Between the trimmed V and J ends, which lost 7 bases and 3 bases, there was a span of 7 bases.

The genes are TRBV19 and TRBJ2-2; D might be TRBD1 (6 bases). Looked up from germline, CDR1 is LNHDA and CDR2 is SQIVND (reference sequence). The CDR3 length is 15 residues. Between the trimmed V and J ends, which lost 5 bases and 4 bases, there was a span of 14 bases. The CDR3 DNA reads TGTGCCAGTAGTCTGGGGGCGCCCAGCACCGGGGAGCTGTTTTTT. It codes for CASSLGAPSTGELFF.

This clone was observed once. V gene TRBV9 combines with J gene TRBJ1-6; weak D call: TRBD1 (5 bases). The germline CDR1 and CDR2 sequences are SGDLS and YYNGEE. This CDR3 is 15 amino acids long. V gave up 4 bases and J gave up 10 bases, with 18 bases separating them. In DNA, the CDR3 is TGTGCCAGCAGCTCCTGGCAGGGAGATAGGTCACCCCTCCACTTT. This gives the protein CASSSWQGDRSPLHF.

The DNA for the CDR3 is TGTGCCAGCAGCTTCCTGACTAGCGGGGAGAATGAGCAGTTCTTC. Its protein product is CASSFLTSGENEQFF. The chain uses TRBV5-4 and TRBJ2-1, with 11 bases identical to TRBD2. The CDR3 runs to 15 residues. Unmatched junction bases numbered 5, after V lost 2 bases and J lost 7 bases. The germline gives CDR1 SGHNT, CDR2 YYREEE (reference sequence).

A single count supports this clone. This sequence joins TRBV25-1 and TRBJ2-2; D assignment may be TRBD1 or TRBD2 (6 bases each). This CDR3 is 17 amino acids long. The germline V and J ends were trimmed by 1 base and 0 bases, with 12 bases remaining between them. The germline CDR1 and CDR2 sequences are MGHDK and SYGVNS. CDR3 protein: CASSELGGNANTGELFF. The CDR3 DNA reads TGTGCCAGCAGTGAATTAGGGGGGAACGCGAACACCGGGGAGCTGTTTTTT.

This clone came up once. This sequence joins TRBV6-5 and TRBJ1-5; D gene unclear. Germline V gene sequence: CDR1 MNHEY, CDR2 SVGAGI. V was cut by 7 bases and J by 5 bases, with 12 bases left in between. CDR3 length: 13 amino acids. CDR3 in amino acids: CASTARVDQPQHF. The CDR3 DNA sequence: TGTGCCAGCACCGCAAGGGTTGATCAGCCCCAGCATTTT.

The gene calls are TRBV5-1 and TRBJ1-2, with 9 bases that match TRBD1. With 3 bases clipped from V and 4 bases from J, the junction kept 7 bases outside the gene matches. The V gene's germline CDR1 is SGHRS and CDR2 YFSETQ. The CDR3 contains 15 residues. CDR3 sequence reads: CASSSGQGPVYGYTF. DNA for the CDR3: TGCGCCAGCAGCTCCGGACAGGGGCCCGTCTATGGCTACACCTTC.

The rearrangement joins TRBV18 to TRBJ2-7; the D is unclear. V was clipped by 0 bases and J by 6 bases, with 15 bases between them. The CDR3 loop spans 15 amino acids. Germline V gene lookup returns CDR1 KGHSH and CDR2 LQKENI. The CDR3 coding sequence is TGTGCCAGCTCACCACCGTCTCCGGGCCCCGGCGAGCAGTACTTC. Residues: CASSPPSPGPGEQYF.